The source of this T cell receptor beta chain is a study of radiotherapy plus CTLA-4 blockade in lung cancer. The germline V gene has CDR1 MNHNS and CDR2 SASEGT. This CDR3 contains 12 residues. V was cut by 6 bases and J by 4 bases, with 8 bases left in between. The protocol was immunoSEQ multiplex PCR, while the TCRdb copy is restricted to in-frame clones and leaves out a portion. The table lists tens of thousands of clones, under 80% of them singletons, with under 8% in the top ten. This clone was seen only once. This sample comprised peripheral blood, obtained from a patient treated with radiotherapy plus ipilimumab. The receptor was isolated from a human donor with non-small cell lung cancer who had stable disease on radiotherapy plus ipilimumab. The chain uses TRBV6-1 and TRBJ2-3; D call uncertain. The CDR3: CASRSLADTQYF. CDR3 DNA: TGTGCCAGCAGAAGCCTCGCAGATACGCAGTATTTT.